The 18 T cell receptor beta chains in this list originate from one sample, sequenced in a study of blood T cells in healthy people across ages (dated by TCRdb to the mid-2010s). The library was obtained by 5' RACE. Sequencing relied on an Illumina HiSeq 2500. A second about 6 to 11 cycle PCR used a sample-barcoded 5' primer and a J-beta primer mix. TCRdb reworked the public reads: Q25 trimming with fastp, MiXCR clone assembly, productive beta chains retained. Every entry covers one CDR3 protein and lists the most common genes and DNA from its rows. This sample gives just under 550,000 distinct CDR3 sequences in total; nearly 25% of them show up just once. In total, the top ten clones hold around 10% of the sample. The sample also formed part of further work on T cells of mothers and their children.

Sequenced input: blood. The receptors shown here come from a boy younger than 18 in good health.

A note on this clonotype: An end of the junction does not agree with germline; a read error may underlie this. CDR3 loop: CASSAAGQDGYGHTF. CDR3 coding DNA: TGTGCCAGCAGCGCGGCGGGACAGGACGGCTATGGCCACACCTTC. This rearrangement joins TRBV7-6 to TRBJ1-2; 8 bases agree with TRBD1. Germline CDR1 reads SGHVS; CDR2 reads FNYEAQ. CDR3 length: 15 residues.

The gene calls are TRBV9 and TRBJ2-3; TRBD2 might be the D (5 bases). The length of the CDR3 is 16 residues. Germline assignment: CDR1 SGDLS and CDR2 YYNGEE. V lost 3 bases and J lost 1, with 15 bases in between. CDR3 protein: CASSARGDGRTDTQYF. DNA for the CDR3: TGTGCCAGCAGCGCCCGGGGAGACGGTCGCACAGATACGCAGTATTTT.

This CDR3 reads CASREREVGEQFF. CDR3 coding DNA: TGTGCCAGCAGGGAGCGGGAGGTCGGTGAGCAGTTCTTC. The rearrangement joins TRBV28 to TRBJ2-1; the match to TRBD2 covers 9 bases. The germline gives CDR1 MDHEN, CDR2 SYDVKM. The CDR3 runs 13 residues. The ends lost 6 bases at V and 9 bases at J; junction bases unmatched: 6.

This sequence joins TRBV7-9 and TRBJ2-3; the D gene is possibly TRBD1 (6 bases). V dropped 6 bases and J dropped 0 bases, with 13 bases sitting between them. The germline gives CDR1 SEHNR, CDR2 FQNEAQ (reference sequence). The CDR3 sequence is 15 residues long. As DNA, the CDR3 is TGTGCCAGCAGACGGGACACGGCTAGCACAGATACGCAGTATTTT. Translated: CASRRDTASTDTQYF.

This clonotype was picked up a small number of times. This chain joins TRBV2 and TRBJ2-7; tentatively, D is TRBD2 (6 bases). CDR3 size: 12 residues. In germline, CDR1 is SNHLY, CDR2 FYNNEI. Trimming pared 10 bases from V and 1 base from J, leaving 11 bases between. CDR3 residues: CATGGPSYEQYF. Written as DNA, the CDR3 is TGTGCCACCGGGGGTCCGTCCTACGAGCAGTACTTC.

At least ten counts were recorded for this clonotype. The rearrangement links TRBV4-3 to TRBJ1-3; tentatively, D is TRBD1 (5 bases). CDR3 length equals 15 residues. CDR1 and CDR2 from the germline V gene are LGHNA and YSLEER. Trimming shortened V by 0 bases and J by 2 bases, and 8 bases separated the two germline ends. The CDR3 region has the DNA TGCGCCAGCAGCCAAGATCGGGGGGCTGGAAACACCATATATTTT. This sequence encodes CASSQDRGAGNTIYF.

The chain is built from TRBV20-1 and TRBJ2-2; D uncertain. V was cut by 0 bases and J by 0 bases, with 8 bases left in between. CDR3 size: 15 residues. Per the germline V gene, CDR1 is DFQATT and CDR2 is SNEGSKA (reference sequence). The CDR3 sequence is CSARDLFANTGELFF. CDR3 DNA: TGCAGTGCTAGAGATCTATTCGCGAACACCGGGGAGCTGTTTTTT.

The chain carries TRBV4-3 and TRBJ1-1; 9 bases map to TRBD1. The length of the CDR3 is 14 residues. V gave up 6 bases and J gave up 6 bases; unmatched junction bases: 8. Germline V CDR1 and CDR2: LGHNA, YSLEER. The CDR3 nucleotides read TGCGCCAGCAGGAAAGGACAGGGGCGGGCTGAAGCTTTCTTT. It yields the protein CASRKGQGRAEAFF.

The sample holds many counts of this clonotype. The chain is built from TRBV7-9 and TRBJ2-5; D may be TRBD1 (5 bases). Germline CDR1 is SEHNR and CDR2 is FQNEAQ (reference sequence). CDR3 length: 14 amino acids. Trimming removed 3 bases from V and 2 bases from J, with 10 bases in between. The CDR3 DNA follows: TGTGCCAGCAGCTTGGGGCTTGTGCAAGAGACCCAGTACTTC. Translated: CASSLGLVQETQYF.

The table lists this clonotype with a few counts. The junction and the germline gene differ at one end; a read error may be behind it. The CDR3 bases are TGCGCCAGCAGATACAGGGGGAATGAGCAGTCCTTC. This translates into CASRYRGNEQSF. The chain employs TRBV5-1 and TRBJ2-1; 8 bases agree with TRBD1. CDR1 and CDR2 (germline): SGHRS, YFSETQ. The CDR3 is made up of 12 amino acids. Using reference TRBV5-1 and TRBJ2-1 for the parts outside the CDR3, the full variable domain is KAGVTQTPRYLIKTRGQQVTLSCSPISGHRSVSWYQQTPGQGLQFLFEYFSETQRNKGNFPGRFSGRQFSNSRSEMNVSTLELGDSALYLCASRYRGNEQSFGPGTRLTVL.

The rearrangement links TRBV7-9 to TRBJ2-7; 7 nucleotides agree with TRBD1. Trimming at V came to 6 bases and at J to 2 bases, leaving 7 bases not matched to a gene. The CDR3 loop spans 14 amino acids. Germline V gene lookup returns CDR1 SEHNR and CDR2 FQNEAQ (reference sequence). The chain's CDR3 is CASRPSGQTYEQYF. CDR3 DNA sequence: TGTGCCAGCAGGCCGTCGGGACAGACCTACGAGCAGTACTTC.

Details on this clonotype: One end of the junction varies from germline; a read error may be responsible. The chain has TRBV18 and TRBJ1-1, with D possibly matching TRBD1 (5 bases). From germline, CDR1 is KGHSH and CDR2 LQKENI. This CDR3 region has 14 residues. The CDR3 DNA reads as TGTGTCAGCTCACCCGACAGACTCGGGACTGAAGCTTTCTTT. Protein product: CVSSPDRLGTEAFF.

This clonotype was seen a few times. V usage is TRBV10-3 and J usage is TRBJ2-1, with 8 bases fitting TRBD2. This CDR3 is built from 16 residues. With V trimmed by 2 bases and J by 4 bases, 7 bases remained unmatched. CDR1 and CDR2 from the germline V gene are ENHRY and SYGVKD. The CDR3, as DNA: TGTGCCATCAGTGAGGAGACTAGCGCGCGATACAATGAGCAGTTCTTC. Protein sequence: CAISEETSARYNEQFF.

This clonotype was counted between two and nine times. The V and J genes are TRBV28 and TRBJ1-2; the D is unclear. Germline V gives CDR1 MDHEN, CDR2 SYDVKM. The CDR3 is 12 residues long. V gave up 2 bases and J gave up 7 bases, with 8 bases separating them. The CDR3 is CASSLRSGGYTF. As DNA, the CDR3 is TGTGCCAGCAGTTTACGATCAGGTGGCTACACCTTC.

The genes are TRBV7-9 and TRBJ2-5; TRBD1 agrees at 9 bases. V gave up 2 bases and J gave up 5 bases; unmatched junction bases: 3. This CDR3 contains 14 residues. Germline V gives CDR1 SEHNR, CDR2 FQNEAQ (reference sequence). For the CDR3, the DNA is TGTGCCAGCAGCTTACATACAGGGGGCGAGACCCAGTACTTC. Translated: CASSLHTGGETQYF.

This CDR3 is CASSVDGDQPQHF. CDR3 bases: TGTGCCAGCAGCGTTGACGGGGATCAGCCCCAGCATTTT. This chain links TRBV5-4 with TRBJ1-5; D is undetermined. Germline values: CDR1 SGHNT, CDR2 YYREEE (reference sequence). The CDR3 totals 13 residues. With 4 bases removed from V and 5 bases from J, the gap between germline ends came to 10 bases.

The genes are TRBV29-1 and TRBJ2-5; perhaps TRBD1 as D (6 bases). In germline, CDR1 is SQVTM, CDR2 ANQGSEA. Trimming removed 7 bases from V and 7 bases from J, with 16 bases in between. This CDR3 contains 12 residues. CDR3 sequence (DNA): TGCAGCGGGGGGCGGTCCGAGGGGACCCAGTACTTC. Encoded protein: CSGGRSEGTQYF.

This clonotype was counted between two and nine times. The CDR3 is CASSLALGLYPHQPQHF. Written as DNA, the CDR3 is TGTGCCAGCAGCTTAGCACTTGGACTCTACCCACATCAGCCCCAGCATTTT. The J gene is TRBJ1-5, the V gene TRBV7-2; D unresolved. V was trimmed by 0 bases and J by 5 bases, leaving 17 bases between them. Germline V lookup: CDR1 SGHTA, CDR2 FQGNSA. This CDR3 comprises 17 residues.